These T cell receptor beta chains were read from a single sample in a study of OX40 agonist ivuxolimab in advanced cancers. Sequencing used immunoSEQ multiplex PCR; TCRdb keeps in-frame clones, though not all of them. The sample contains approximately 74,000 clones, approximately 90% of which appear only once. Specimen: CD4+ or CD8+ T cells sorted from blood, collected in a trial of the OX40 agonist ivuxolimab. The receptor set was obtained from an adult with an advanced solid tumor such as melanoma, head and neck, liver or kidney cancer. Both conserved end residues are trimmed from each CDR3. Fields, in order: V gene, J gene, CDR3 protein.

v_call: TRBV30
j_call: TRBJ2-5
cdr3_aa: AWSLSGVGETQY

v_call: TRBV7-3
j_call: TRBJ2-3
cdr3_aa: ASSPSATATDTQY

v_call: TRBV30
j_call: TRBJ2-3
cdr3_aa: AWTLLGTNTQY

v_call: TRBV7-9
j_call: TRBJ2-1
cdr3_aa: ASSLRRLAIAYNEQF

v_call: TRBV10-3
j_call: TRBJ2-5
cdr3_aa: ATTGTSGIQETQY

v_call: TRBV2
j_call: TRBJ2-7
cdr3_aa: ASSDPRTYEQY

v_call: TRBV30
j_call: TRBJ1-5
cdr3_aa: ACTRGLSNQPQH

v_call: TRBV18
j_call: TRBJ2-2
cdr3_aa: ASSPLRTSEAGELF

v_call: TRBV5-4
j_call: TRBJ2-4
cdr3_aa: ATSEGGLVKNIQY

v_call: TRBV28
j_call: TRBJ2-7
cdr3_aa: ASSLSHRAYEQY

v_call: TRBV6-1
j_call: TRBJ2-7
cdr3_aa: ASKNTGGIYEQY

v_call: TRBV2
j_call: TRBJ2-7
cdr3_aa: ASSGLASFKSSYEQY

v_call: TRBV4-2
j_call: TRBJ2-2
cdr3_aa: ASSSGLAGADTGELF

v_call: TRBV30
j_call: TRBJ1-4
cdr3_aa: AWSHISDSRNEKLF